This passage covers 25 T cell receptor beta chains from one sample sequenced in a study of cytomegalovirus exposure and HLA in healthy donors (TCRdb year 2017). Libraries were constructed by the immunoSEQ multiplex PCR assay. TCRdb obtained this table from immuneACCESS and retained in-frame rearrangements with V and J assigned. These tables miss some clones; where compared with another copy, unresolved V genes account for less than half of the shortfall, and the remainder is unexplained. The sample table shows about 150,000 clones, and just over 90% are seen once. The ten largest clones capture 0.6% to 0.8% of the sample. Input material: PBMCs. Receptor source: a man between 18 and 29 years old in good health and CMV-seronegative.

This clone was seen more than once but under ten times. The CDR3 region is CASSYPDRASPLHF. The DNA of the CDR3 is TGTGCCAGCAGTTACCCGGACAGGGCATCACCCCTCCACTTT. The chain carries TRBV6-5 and TRBJ1-6; 8 nucleotides align to TRBD1. Germline values: CDR1 MNHEY, CDR2 SVGAGI. Trimming cost V 2 bases and J 10 bases; bases outside gene matches: 4. The length of the CDR3 is 14 residues.

This chain joins TRBV5-1 and TRBJ2-2; no clear D gene. The germline V gene has CDR1 SGHRS and CDR2 YFSETQ. CDR3 size: 15 residues. V lost 9 bases, J lost 4 bases, and 19 bases lay in between. For the CDR3, the DNA is TGCGCCACCCGCCAGGTCCCCTTATCCACCGGGGAGCTGTTTTTT. This encodes CATRQVPLSTGELFF.

This chain joins TRBV6-1 and TRBJ2-2, with D uncertain. Germline CDR1 reads MNHNS; CDR2 reads SASEGT. V shed 7 bases and J shed 1 base, with 7 bases lying between them. The CDR3 has 13 amino acids. The CDR3 nucleotides are TGTGCCAGCAACCTCGGGAACACCGGGGAGCTGTTTTTT. It encodes CASNLGNTGELFF.

This chain uses TRBV4-3 with TRBJ1-1; 8 bases map to TRBD1. CDR1 and CDR2 (germline): LGHNA, YSLEER. The CDR3 is made up of 17 amino acids. V was pared by 1 base and J by 1 base, with 8 bases of the junction left unmatched. In DNA, the CDR3 is TGCGCCAGCAGCCAAGGTCCAGGGGGCAGGAGGAACACTGAAGCTTTCTTT. Encoded protein: CASSQGPGGRRNTEAFF.

This chain uses TRBV7-2 with TRBJ1-1; D gene uncertain. The germline V gene encodes CDR1 SGHTA and CDR2 FQGNSA. Between the trimmed V and J ends, which lost 2 bases and 6 bases, there was a span of 10 bases. The CDR3 runs to 13 residues. The CDR3 nucleotides read TGTGCCAGCAGCTTAAATACTGGGCCTGAAGCTTTCTTT. This gives the protein CASSLNTGPEAFF.

The chain has TRBV13 and TRBJ2-2; 8 nucleotides agree with TRBD2. The CDR3 contains 19 residues. The V gene end was trimmed by 3 bases and the J gene end by 3 bases; junction bases not matched to a gene: 15. From germline, CDR1 is PRHDT and CDR2 FYEKMQ (reference sequence). The CDR3 region is CASSFFRVGVRGDTGELFF. CDR3 bases: TGTGCCAGCAGCTTTTTTCGCGTCGGCGTGCGGGGGGACACCGGGGAGCTGTTTTTT.

The V and J genes are TRBV2 and TRBJ2-1; D call uncertain. V dropped 3 bases and J dropped 6 bases, with 9 bases sitting between them. This CDR3 has 13 amino acids. Germline V gene lookup returns CDR1 SNHLY and CDR2 FYNNEI. CDR3 in DNA: TGTGCCAGCAGTGACGTCCAGGTCAATGAGCAGTTCTTC. Amino acid sequence: CASSDVQVNEQFF.

This clone appeared once. The chain has TRBV10-3 and TRBJ1-4, with D maybe TRBD1 (6 bases). Deletions cut 6 bases from V and 5 bases from J, with 16 bases between. Germline-derived CDR1 and CDR2 are ENHRY and SYGVKD. The CDR3 has 15 residues. CDR3 sequence reads: CAISETRGGNEKLFF. The CDR3 bases are TGTGCCATCAGCGAGACGAGGGGGGGGAATGAAAAACTGTTTTTT.

This rearrangement joins TRBV28 to TRBJ2-5; 10 nucleotides line up with TRBD2. The CDR3 contains 21 residues. The germline V gene encodes CDR1 MDHEN and CDR2 SYDVKM. Trimming removed 0 bases from V and 2 bases from J; junction bases left unmatched: 18. The DNA of the CDR3 is TGTGCCAGCAGTTTATGGTGGTCGGGGCTAGCGGGAGTTGGGAAGCAAGAGACCCAGTACTTC. Translating it yields CASSLWWSGLAGVGKQETQYF.

The V and J genes are TRBV25-1 and TRBJ1-5, with TRBD1 matching 8 bases. Germline V lookup: CDR1 MGHDK, CDR2 SYGVNS. The CDR3 sequence is 14 residues long. The ends lost 1 base at V and 5 bases at J; junction bases unmatched: 1. The CDR3 sequence: CASSESGGHQPQHF. For the CDR3, the DNA is TGTGCCAGCAGTGAATCAGGGGGCCATCAGCCCCAGCATTTT.

This chain uses TRBV6-1 with TRBJ2-3, with 9 nucleotides matching TRBD1. The germline V gene encodes CDR1 MNHNS and CDR2 SASEGT. The CDR3 has 18 residues. Trimming at V came to 2 bases and at J to 2 bases, leaving 11 bases not matched to a gene. The CDR3 DNA reads as TGTGCCAGCAGTGAATCAATTCTAGGACAGGGGTACACAGATACGCAGTATTTT. Translation gives CASSESILGQGYTDTQYF.

The V gene is TRBV7-8, the J gene TRBJ1-1; 9 nucleotides line up with TRBD1. The CDR3 is 15 residues long. In germline, CDR1 is SGHVS, CDR2 FQNEAQ. V lost 5 bases, J lost 10 bases, and 14 bases stayed unmatched. CDR3 amino acids: CASSPLGQGGVRAFF. The DNA of the CDR3 is TGTGCCAGCAGCCCCCTGGGACAGGGAGGCGTCCGAGCTTTCTTT.

The chain combines TRBV4-2 with TRBJ1-1, with 7 bases aligning to TRBD1. Germline assignment: CDR1 LGHNA and CDR2 YNFKEQ. Trimming cost V 1 base and J 8 bases; bases outside gene matches: 10. The CDR3 extends over 15 amino acids. CDR3 in DNA: TGTGCCAGCAGCCAAGGTCTTGGGCAGGGGGTGGAAGCTTTCTTT. Residues: CASSQGLGQGVEAFF.

The chain is built from TRBV21-1 and TRBJ2-7; the D call in the table, TRBD1, was not verified against the DNA. TRBV21-1 is a documented pseudogene. The CDR3 loop spans 16 amino acids. CDR3 protein: CASKPSGTGQTYEQYV. In DNA form, the CDR3 reads TGTGCCAGCAAACCGTCCGGGACAGGGCAAACCTACGAGCAGTACGTC.

This rearrangement joins TRBV27 to TRBJ2-1, with 9 bases matching TRBD2. Germline V gene sequence: CDR1 MNHEY, CDR2 SMNVEV (reference sequence). V was pared by 3 bases and J by 15 bases, with 12 bases of the junction left unmatched. The length of the CDR3 is 14 residues. CDR3 region: CASSFLTPGLAAFF. CDR3 nucleotide sequence: TGTGCCAGCAGTTTTCTGACCCCGGGACTAGCTGCGTTCTTC.

This rearrangement joins TRBV18 to TRBJ1-5; TRBD1 aligns across 12 bases. The V gene end was trimmed by 5 bases and the J gene end by 10 bases; junction bases not matched to a gene: 9. This CDR3 has 15 amino acids. Germline V gene lookup returns CDR1 KGHSH and CDR2 LQKENI. The CDR3 coding sequence is TGTGCCAGCTCAAAACCGGGACAGGGGGCCTTTCCCCAGCATTTT. Translating it yields CASSKPGQGAFPQHF.

The V call is TRBV6-4, the J call TRBJ1-2; 8 positions agree with TRBD1. The CDR3 spans 17 residues. Losses at the gene ends were 2 bases for V and 7 bases for J; bases not matched to a gene: 15. In germline, CDR1 is MRHNA, CDR2 SNTAGT. CDR3 amino acids: CASSDRGQGHIAGGYTF. The CDR3 bases are TGTGCCAGCAGTGACCGAGGACAGGGCCATATCGCGGGTGGCTACACCTTC.

The chain joins TRBV27 to TRBJ1-2, with D possibly being TRBD1 (6 bases). The CDR3 consists of 13 residues. V was pared by 3 bases and J by 3 bases, with 8 bases between. Germline-derived CDR1 and CDR2 are MNHEY and SMNVEV (reference sequence). As DNA, the CDR3 is TGTGCCAGCAGTTTTAGGACAGACTATGGCTACACCTTC. It translates to CASSFRTDYGYTF.

The chain uses TRBV5-6 and TRBJ2-7, with D perhaps TRBD2 (5 bases). The CDR3 sequence is 15 residues long. Deletions cut 2 bases from V and 6 bases from J, with 18 bases between. Germline lookup yields CDR1 SGHDT and CDR2 YYEEEE. The CDR3 DNA reads as TGTGCCAGCAGCTTTGGACCCTCGGGGAGCCTCGAGCAGTACTTC. Amino acid sequence: CASSFGPSGSLEQYF.

In DNA, the CDR3 is TGTGCCAGCAGTACAGGGGATATAAGCTATGGCTACACCTTC. Translation: CASSTGDISYGYTF. The chain joins TRBV6-5 to TRBJ1-2; 7 bases agree with TRBD1. This CDR3 region has 14 residues. With 5 bases clipped from V and 4 bases from J, the junction kept 7 bases outside the gene matches. Germline V lookup: CDR1 MNHEY, CDR2 SVGAGI.

The chain uses TRBV11-2 and TRBJ1-2; 12 nucleotides match TRBD1. CDR1 SGHAT and CDR2 FQNNGV come from the germline V gene. V dropped 3 bases and J dropped 3; count of bases not matched to a gene: 8. The CDR3 contains 17 residues. In DNA form, the CDR3 reads TGTGCCAGCAGCTTCCGGGACAGGGGGCCTAGGGACTATGGCTACACCTTC. This translates into CASSFRDRGPRDYGYTF.

The J gene is TRBJ1-1, the V gene TRBV25-1, with 9 bases matching TRBD1. Germline V gene sequence: CDR1 MGHDK, CDR2 SYGVNS. The CDR3 runs to 13 residues. V lost 4 bases, J lost 11 bases, and 8 bases stayed unmatched. CDR3 protein: CASSGRGQGRAFF. The CDR3 bases are TGTGCCAGCAGTGGACGGGGACAGGGACGGGCTTTCTTT.

The V gene is TRBV7-2, the J gene TRBJ2-7; 7 bases line up with TRBD2. Germline-derived CDR1 and CDR2 are SGHTA and FQGNSA. This CDR3 is built from 15 residues. Trimming took 5 bases from V and 5 from J; bases not matched to a gene: 12. CDR3 sequence reads: CASSQGFPGRDEQYV. DNA for the CDR3: TGTGCCAGCAGCCAGGGTTTCCCAGGGAGGGACGAGCAGTACGTC.

The chain couples TRBV4-3 to TRBJ2-2; a possible D gene is TRBD1 (6 bases). CDR3 size: 14 residues. Trimming shortened V by 3 bases and J by 8 bases, and 13 bases separated the two germline ends. The germline V gene encodes CDR1 LGHNA and CDR2 YSLEER. The CDR3 protein is CASSQLSGVGELFF. CDR3 nucleotides: TGCGCCAGCAGCCAGCTTTCAGGGGTAGGGGAGCTGTTTTTT.

The chain employs TRBV10-3 and TRBJ2-7, with D unresolved. Germline V gene sequence: CDR1 ENHRY, CDR2 SYGVKD. V lost 5 bases to trimming and J lost 2 bases, with 13 bases between them. CDR3 length equals 14 residues. CDR3 DNA: TGTGCCATCAGTAAAGCGAAATCAGCCTACGAGCAGTACGTC. Translation gives CAISKAKSAYEQYV.